This T cell receptor beta chain was recorded in a study of T cell responses to AZD1222 COVID-19 vaccine. With regard to this clone: The antigen remains undetermined.

Overall study findings and caveats: Possibly, clonal diversity was underestimated; donors were largely white British and included more females. After two AZD1222 doses, spike-specific TCR breadth and depth rose versus day 0. Repertoires were obtained only post-peak T cell response. Only six people who got AZD1222 tested seropositive at baseline.

Germline V gene data show CDR1 as ENHRY and CDR2 as SYGVKD. V shed 3 bases and J shed 5 bases, with 12 bases lying between them. The CDR3 totals 14 residues. Repertoires were generated with immunoSEQ multiplex PCR, while TCRdb's copy carries only in-frame clones and drops some. The data contain about 39,000 clones, approximately 88% of them singletons. The sequence was obtained from an adult who received the AZD1222 COVID-19 vaccine. Sequencing used peripheral blood, obtained 28 days after the second AZD1222 dose. The genes are TRBV10-3 and TRBJ2-3, with no clear D. Here the CDR3 DNA reads TGTGCCATCAGTGATGGTCCCCCTAAAGATACGCAGTATTTT. This encodes CAISDGPPKDTQYF.